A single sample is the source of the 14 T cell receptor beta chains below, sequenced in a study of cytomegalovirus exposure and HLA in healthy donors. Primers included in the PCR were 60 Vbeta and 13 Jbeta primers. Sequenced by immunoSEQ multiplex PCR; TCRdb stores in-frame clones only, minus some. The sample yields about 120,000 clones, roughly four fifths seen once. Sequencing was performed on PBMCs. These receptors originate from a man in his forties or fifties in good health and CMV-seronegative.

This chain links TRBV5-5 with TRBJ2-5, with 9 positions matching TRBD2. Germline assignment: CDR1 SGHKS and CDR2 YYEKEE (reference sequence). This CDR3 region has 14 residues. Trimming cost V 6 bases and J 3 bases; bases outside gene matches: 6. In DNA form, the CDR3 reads TGTGCCAGCAACCCCCCTAGCGGGGAAGAGACCCAGTACTTC. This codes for CASNPPSGEETQYF.

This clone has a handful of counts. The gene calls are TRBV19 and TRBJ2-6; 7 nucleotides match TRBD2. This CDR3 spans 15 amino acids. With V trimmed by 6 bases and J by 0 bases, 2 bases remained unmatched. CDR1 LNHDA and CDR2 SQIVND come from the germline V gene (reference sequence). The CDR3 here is CASRGGDSGANVLTF. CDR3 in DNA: TGTGCCAGTAGGGGGGGGGACTCTGGGGCCAACGTCCTGACTTTC.

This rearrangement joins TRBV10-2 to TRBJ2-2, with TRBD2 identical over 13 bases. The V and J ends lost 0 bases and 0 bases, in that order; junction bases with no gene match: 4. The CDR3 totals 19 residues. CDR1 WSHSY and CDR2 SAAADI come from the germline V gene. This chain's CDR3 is CASSESGLAGTPNTGELFF. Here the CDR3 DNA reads TGCGCCAGCAGTGAGTCGGGACTAGCGGGGACTCCGAACACCGGGGAGCTGTTTTTT.

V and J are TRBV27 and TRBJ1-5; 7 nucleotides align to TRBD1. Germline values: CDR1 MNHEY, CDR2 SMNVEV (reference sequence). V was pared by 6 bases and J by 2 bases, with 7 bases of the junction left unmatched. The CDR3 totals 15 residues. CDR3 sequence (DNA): TGTGCCAGCAGAATACTAGGGACAGGCAATCAGCCCCAGCATTTT. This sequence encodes CASRILGTGNQPQHF.

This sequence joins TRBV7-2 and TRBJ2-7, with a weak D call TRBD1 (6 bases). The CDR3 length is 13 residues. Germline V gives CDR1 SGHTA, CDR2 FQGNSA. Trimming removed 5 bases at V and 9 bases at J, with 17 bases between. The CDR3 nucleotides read TGTGCCAGCAGCCCCCAGACAGGACCGACGCAGTACTTC. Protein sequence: CASSPQTGPTQYF.

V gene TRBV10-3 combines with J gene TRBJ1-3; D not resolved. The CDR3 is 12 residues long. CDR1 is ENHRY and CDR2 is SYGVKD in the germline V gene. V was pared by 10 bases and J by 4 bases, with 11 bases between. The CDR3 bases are TGTGCCACCGAGGCGGGGGGAAACACCATATATTTT. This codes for CATEAGGNTIYF.

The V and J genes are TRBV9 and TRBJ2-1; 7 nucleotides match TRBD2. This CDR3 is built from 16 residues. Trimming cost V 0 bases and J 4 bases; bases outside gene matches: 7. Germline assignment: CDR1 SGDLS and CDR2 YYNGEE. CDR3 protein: CASSVVGGSLYNEQFF. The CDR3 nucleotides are TGTGCCAGCAGCGTAGTGGGCGGGAGTCTATACAATGAGCAGTTCTTC. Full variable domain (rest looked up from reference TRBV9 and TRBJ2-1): DSGVTQTPKHLITATGQRVTLRCSPRSGDLSVYWYQQSLDQGLQFLIQYYNGEERAKGNILERFSAQQFPDLHSELNLSSLELGDSALYFCASSVVGGSLYNEQFFGPGTRLTVL.

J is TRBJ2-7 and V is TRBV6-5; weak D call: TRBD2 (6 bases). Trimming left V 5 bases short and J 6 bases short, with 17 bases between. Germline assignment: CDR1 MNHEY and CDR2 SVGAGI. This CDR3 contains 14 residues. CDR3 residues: CASSAGLPPVEQYF. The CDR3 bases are TGTGCCAGCAGTGCCGGACTACCCCCCGTCGAGCAGTACTTC.

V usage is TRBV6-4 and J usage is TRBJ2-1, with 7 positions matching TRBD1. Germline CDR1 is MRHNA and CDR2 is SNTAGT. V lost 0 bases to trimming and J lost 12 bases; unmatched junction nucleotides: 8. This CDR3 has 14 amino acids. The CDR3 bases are TGTGCCAGCAGTGACTCCGACAGGGAGTTTGTGCAGTTCTTC. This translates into CASSDSDREFVQFF.

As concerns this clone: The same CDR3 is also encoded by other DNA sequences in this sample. CDR3 in amino acids: CASSLGQRSSYEQYF. The CDR3 nucleotides are TGTGCCAGCAGCTTGGGTCAGCGGAGCTCCTACGAGCAGTACTTC. The chain is built from TRBV5-4 and TRBJ2-7; tentatively, D is TRBD2 (5 bases). The V gene lost 0 bases and the J gene lost 0 bases, with 10 bases spanning the gap. The CDR3 length is 15 residues. Germline CDR1 SGHNT, CDR2 YYREEE (reference sequence).

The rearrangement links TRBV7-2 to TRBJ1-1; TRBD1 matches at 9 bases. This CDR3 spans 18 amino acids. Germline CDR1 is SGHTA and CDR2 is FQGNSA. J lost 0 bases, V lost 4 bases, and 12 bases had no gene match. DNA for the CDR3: TGTGCCAGCAGCTCTACTGACAGGGGGTTCGGGATGAACACTGAAGCTTTCTTT. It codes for CASSSTDRGFGMNTEAFF.

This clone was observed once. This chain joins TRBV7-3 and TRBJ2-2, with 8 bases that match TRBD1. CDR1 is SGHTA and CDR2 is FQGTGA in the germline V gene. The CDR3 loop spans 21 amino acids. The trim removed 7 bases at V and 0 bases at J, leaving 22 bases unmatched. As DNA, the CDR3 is TGTGCCAGCATCCCTATCCCCCAGGACAGGGTATCTTCCGCGAACACCGGGGAGCTGTTTTTT. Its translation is CASIPIPQDRVSSANTGELFF.

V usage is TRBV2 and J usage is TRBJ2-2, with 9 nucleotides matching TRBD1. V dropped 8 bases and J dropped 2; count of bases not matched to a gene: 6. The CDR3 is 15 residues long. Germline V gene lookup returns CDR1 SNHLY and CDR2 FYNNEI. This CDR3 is CASSRDRVNTGELFF. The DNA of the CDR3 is TGTGCCAGCTCCCGGGACAGGGTAAACACCGGGGAGCTGTTTTTT.

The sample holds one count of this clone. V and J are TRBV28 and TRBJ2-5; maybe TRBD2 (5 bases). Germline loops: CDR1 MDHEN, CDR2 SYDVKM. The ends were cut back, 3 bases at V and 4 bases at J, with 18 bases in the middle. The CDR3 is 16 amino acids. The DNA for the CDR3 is TGTGCCAGCAGTTTCTCGAGAGGGCGAGTGGGAGAGACCCAGTACTTC. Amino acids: CASSFSRGRVGETQYF.